The 22 T cell receptor beta chains presented below share a single source sample, sequenced in a study of blood T cell repertoires in COVID-19. Using immunoSEQ multiplex PCR, the repertoire was profiled, and TCRdb retains in-frame clones only, with some absent. The sample lists approximately 150,000 clones; 81% were seen once. The sample comprised PBMCs or T cells enriched from blood (not recorded which). Receptor source: a woman aged 40 to 50 with acute COVID-19.

The chain links TRBV7-3 to TRBJ2-3; TRBD2 matches at 8 bases. Trimming removed 0 bases from V and 4 bases from J; junction bases left unmatched: 9. The CDR3 contains 17 residues. Looked up from germline, CDR1 is SGHTA and CDR2 is FQGTGA. The CDR3, as DNA: TGTGCCAGCAGCTTAACTTCGAGCGGGAGAGTCCCAGATACGCAGTATTTT. This codes for CASSLTSSGRVPDTQYF. Full variable domain (remainder filled in from reference TRBV7-3 and TRBJ2-3): GAGVSQTPSNKVTEKGKYVELRCDPISGHTALYWYRQSLGQGPEFLIYFQGTGAADDSGLPNDRFFAVRPEGSVSTLKIQRTERGDSAVYLCASSLTSSGRVPDTQYFGPGTRLTVL.

CDR3 protein: CASSFAQGAFF. DNA for the CDR3: TGTGCCAGCAGCTTCGCCCAGGGAGCTTTCTTT. The V and J genes are TRBV7-9 and TRBJ1-1; possibly TRBD1 for D (5 bases). Trimming pared 3 bases from V and 10 bases from J, leaving 9 bases between. Germline CDR1 SEHNR, CDR2 FQNEAQ (reference sequence). The CDR3 length is 11 residues.

The V call is TRBV30, the J call TRBJ2-1; D may be TRBD2 (6 bases). Per the germline V gene, CDR1 is GTSNPN and CDR2 is SVGIG (reference sequence). CDR3 length: 12 amino acids. The V end was cut by 4 bases, the J end by 4 bases, with 8 bases between. The CDR3, as DNA: TGTGCCTGGAACGGAGGGTACAATGAGCAGTTCTTC. This codes for CAWNGGYNEQFF.

The CDR3 loop reads CASSIQNIQYF. The CDR3 nucleotides read TGTGCCAGCAGTATACAGAACATTCAGTACTTC. The chain employs TRBV28 and TRBJ2-4; D gene unclear. Trimming left V 5 bases short and J 7 bases short, with 6 bases between. This CDR3 has 11 amino acids. The germline V gene encodes CDR1 MDHEN and CDR2 SYDVKM.

This clone was detected only once. The V call is TRBV3-1 (or the pseudogene TRBV3-2), the J call TRBJ1-1; D gene ambiguous. This CDR3 has 11 residues. The germline gives CDR1 LGHDT, CDR2 YNNKEL (reference sequence). The V and J ends lost 11 bases and 4 bases respectively, with 11 bases between them. The CDR3 DNA sequence: TGTGCCGTTTCAGCGGGCACTGAAGCTTTCTTT. Translating gives CAVSAGTEAFF.

This chain uses TRBV27 with TRBJ1-2, with 9 bases aligning to TRBD1. Germline CDR1 reads MNHEY; CDR2 reads SMNVEV (reference sequence). The V gene end was trimmed by 3 bases and the J gene end by 8 bases; junction bases not matched to a gene: 4. The CDR3 consists of 13 residues. This chain's CDR3 is CASSFTGGGGYTF. In DNA form, the CDR3 reads TGTGCCAGCAGTTTTACAGGGGGCGGCGGCTACACCTTC.

This clone was picked up many times. This rearrangement joins TRBV5-4 to TRBJ1-3; TRBD1 might be the D (5 bases). The CDR3 runs 15 residues. Germline CDR1 SGHNT, CDR2 YYREEE (reference sequence). V lost 0 bases to trimming and J lost 5 bases, with 12 bases between them. CDR3 amino acids: CASSLGRGGRNTIYF. DNA of the CDR3: TGTGCCAGCAGCTTGGGTAGGGGTGGAAGAAACACCATATATTTT.

The genes are TRBV5-1 and TRBJ2-3, with 7 nucleotides matching TRBD1. The CDR3 has 13 amino acids. V lost 8 bases to trimming and J lost 3 bases; unmatched junction nucleotides: 6. Germline V gene lookup returns CDR1 SGHRS and CDR2 YFSETQ. The CDR3 sequence: CASNRGTTDTQYF. CDR3 bases: TGCGCCAGTAACAGGGGTACAACAGATACGCAGTATTTT.

The gene calls are TRBV6-5 and TRBJ1-1; D may be TRBD1 (5 bases). Germline V gene sequence: CDR1 MNHEY, CDR2 SVGAGI. This CDR3 has 13 residues. The V end was cut by 2 bases, the J end by 4 bases, with 8 bases between. Written as DNA, the CDR3 is TGTGCCAGCAGTTACGGGGCAGGCACTGAAGCTTTCTTT. Amino acids: CASSYGAGTEAFF.

The chain carries TRBV5-1 and TRBJ1-2; 7 nucleotides line up with TRBD1. The germline gives CDR1 SGHRS, CDR2 YFSETQ. The length of the CDR3 is 14 residues. V trimming: 4 bases; J trimming: 4 bases; junction bases outside the gene matches: 7. The DNA of the CDR3 is TGCGCCAGCAGCCTAGGGACAGTTACCTATGGCTACACCTTC. Translated: CASSLGTVTYGYTF.

V usage is TRBV10-3 and J usage is TRBJ2-7; maybe TRBD2 (5 bases). V dropped 10 bases and J dropped 5 bases, with 18 bases sitting between them. There are 13 residues in the CDR3. Germline CDR1 is ENHRY and CDR2 is SYGVKD. The CDR3 loop is CATSGDWTHEQYF. The CDR3 bases are TGTGCCACCTCCGGGGATTGGACCCACGAGCAGTACTTC.

The chain couples TRBV9 to TRBJ2-1; 14 bases line up with TRBD2. Germline CDR1 is SGDLS and CDR2 is YYNGEE. The CDR3 length is 17 residues. V shed 4 bases and J 9 bases; nucleotides not matched to a gene: 12. CDR3 coding DNA: TGTGCCAGCAGCCCGAGGGGGGGACTAGCGGGAGCGGGTGAGCAGTTCTTC. Encoded protein: CASSPRGGLAGAGEQFF.

The rearrangement uses TRBV25-1 and TRBJ2-1; 7 bases agree with TRBD2. J was trimmed by 15 bases and V by 4 bases; bases with no gene match: 6. This CDR3 is 11 amino acids long. Looked up from germline, CDR1 is MGHDK and CDR2 is SYGVNS. The CDR3 spells CASSGHGRWFF. In DNA, the CDR3 is TGTGCCAGCAGTGGACACGGGAGGTGGTTCTTC.

This chain connects TRBV5-1 to TRBJ2-7; 8 nucleotides match TRBD1. V shed 4 bases and J 3 bases; nucleotides not matched to a gene: 3. The CDR3 extends over 13 amino acids. Germline V CDR1 and CDR2: SGHRS, YFSETQ. DNA for the CDR3: TGCGCCAGCAGCCCGACAGGGGACTACGAGCAGTACTTC. Translating gives CASSPTGDYEQYF. The full variable domain, completed using reference TRBV5-1 and TRBJ2-7, is KAGVTQTPRYLIKTRGQQVTLSCSPISGHRSVSWYQQTPGQGLQFLFEYFSETQRNKGNFPGRFSGRQFSNSRSEMNVSTLELGDSALYLCASSPTGDYEQYFGPGTRLTVT.

This clone was found once. The chain carries TRBV5-1 and TRBJ2-4, with 10 bases fitting TRBD1. The CDR3 has 16 residues. V shed 0 bases, J shed 2 bases, and the junction held 2 bases outside the gene matches. Germline-derived CDR1 and CDR2 are SGHRS and YFSETQ. Written as DNA, the CDR3 is TGCGCCAGCAGCTTGGGACAGGGGGCTACCAAAAACATTCAGTACTTC. Residues: CASSLGQGATKNIQYF.

This clone was picked up many times. The gene calls are TRBV15 and TRBJ2-5; 7 nucleotides line up with TRBD2. The V segment lost 6 bases and the J segment 0 bases; nucleotides outside the gene matches: 7. Germline CDR1 LNHNV, CDR2 YYDKDF (reference sequence). This CDR3 spans 15 amino acids. The CDR3 spells CATRAGGGDQETQYF. The CDR3 region has the DNA TGTGCCACCAGGGCTGGGGGAGGGGACCAAGAGACCCAGTACTTC.

The gene calls are TRBV3-1 (or the pseudogene TRBV3-2) and TRBJ2-3; 8 nucleotides match TRBD2. This CDR3 comprises 17 residues. Germline CDR1 and CDR2: LGHDT and YNNKEL (reference sequence). Trimming removed 0 bases from V and 2 bases from J; junction bases left unmatched: 7. The CDR3 spells CASSQEVLADPTDTQYF. As DNA, the CDR3 is TGTGCCAGCAGCCAAGAAGTACTAGCGGACCCCACAGATACGCAGTATTTT.

The chain couples TRBV30 to TRBJ1-2, with 7 bases that match TRBD1. The germline V gene has CDR1 GTSNPN and CDR2 SVGIG (reference sequence). The CDR3 spans 15 residues. Trimming removed 5 bases from V and 8 bases from J; junction bases left unmatched: 17. In nucleotides, the CDR3 is TGTGCCTGGTTGCGGACCGACAGGGCGAGTAGAGGCTACACCTTC. It encodes CAWLRTDRASRGYTF. The whole variable domain, remainder taken from reference TRBV30 and TRBJ1-2, is SQTIHQWPATLVQPVGSPLSLECTVEGTSNPNLYWYRQAAGRGLQLLFYSVGIGQISSEVPQNLSASRPQDRQFILSSKKLLLSDSGFYLCAWLRTDRASRGYTFGSGTRLTVV.

This clone was recorded a few times. This chain uses TRBV2 with TRBJ2-1; D not certain. V was trimmed by 3 bases and J by 7 bases, leaving 4 bases between them. This CDR3 spans 11 amino acids. CDR1 SNHLY and CDR2 FYNNEI come from the germline V gene. The CDR3 DNA reads TGTGCCAGCAGTGATTATAATGAGCAGTTCTTC. This translates into CASSDYNEQFF.

The gene calls are TRBV3-1 (or the pseudogene TRBV3-2) and TRBJ1-1; no clear D. The CDR3 has 19 amino acids. V shed 0 bases and J shed 1 base, with 21 bases lying between them. The germline gives CDR1 LGHDT, CDR2 YNNKEL (reference sequence). The CDR3 reads CASSQDFGAKFRENTEAFF. In nucleotides, the CDR3 is TGTGCCAGCAGCCAAGATTTCGGAGCAAAATTCCGGGAGAACACTGAAGCTTTCTTT.

The rearrangement links TRBV5-4 to TRBJ2-2; D call uncertain. The CDR3 loop spans 14 amino acids. Germline V gene data show CDR1 as SGHNT and CDR2 as YYREEE (reference sequence). Trimming left V 3 bases short and J 6 bases short, with 12 bases between. The CDR3: CASSSMAISGELFF. The DNA for the CDR3 is TGTGCCAGCAGCTCAATGGCCATCTCCGGGGAGCTGTTTTTT.

The chain combines TRBV18 with TRBJ2-2, with D perhaps TRBD2 (5 bases). V was shortened by 1 base and J by 4 bases, with 16 bases between the two germline ends. Germline CDR1 reads KGHSH; CDR2 reads LQKENI. This CDR3 has 17 residues. CDR3: CASSPRDPTEGTGELFF. The CDR3 DNA sequence: TGTGCCAGCTCACCACGGGATCCAACTGAGGGCACCGGGGAGCTGTTTTTT. Drawing the rest from reference TRBV18 and TRBJ2-2, the complete variable domain is NAGVMQNPRHLVRRRGQEARLRCSPMKGHSHVYWYRQLPEEGLKFMVYLQKENIIDESGMPKERFSAEFPKEGPSILRIQQVVRGDSAAYFCASSPRDPTEGTGELFFGEGSRLTVL.